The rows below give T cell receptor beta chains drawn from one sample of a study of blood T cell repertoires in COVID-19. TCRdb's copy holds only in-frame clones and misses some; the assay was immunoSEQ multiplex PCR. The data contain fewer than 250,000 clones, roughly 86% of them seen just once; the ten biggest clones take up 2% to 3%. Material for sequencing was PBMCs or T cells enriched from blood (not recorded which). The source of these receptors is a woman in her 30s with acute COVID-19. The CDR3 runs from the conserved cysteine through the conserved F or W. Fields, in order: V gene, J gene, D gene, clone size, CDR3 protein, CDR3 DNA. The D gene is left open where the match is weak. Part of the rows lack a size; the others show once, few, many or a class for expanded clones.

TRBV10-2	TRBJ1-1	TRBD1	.	CASTRTGGNTEAFF	TGCGCCAGCACGAGGACAGGGGGGAACACTGAAGCTTTCTTT
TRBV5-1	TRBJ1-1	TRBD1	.	CASSRTGGSNTEAFF	TGCGCCAGCAGCCGGACAGGGGGGAGTAACACTGAAGCTTTCTTT
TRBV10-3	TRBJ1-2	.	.	CAIQGVGNYGYTF	TGTGCCATCCAGGGTGTGGGCAACTATGGCTACACCTTC
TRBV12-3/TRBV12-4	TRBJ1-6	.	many	CATSTAYNSPLHF	TGTGCCACCTCGACAGCCTATAATTCACCCCTCCACTTT
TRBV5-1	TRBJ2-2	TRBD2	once	CASTPGGYTGELFF	TGCGCCAGCACCCCCGGGGGGTACACCGGGGAGCTGTTTTTT
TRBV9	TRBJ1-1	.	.	CASSAGSGTTEAFF	TGTGCCAGCAGCGCCGGTTCAGGTACCACTGAAGCTTTCTTT
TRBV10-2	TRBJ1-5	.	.	CASSEYGGRHQPQHF	TGCGCCAGCAGTGAGTACGGGGGTCGGCATCAGCCCCAGCATTTT
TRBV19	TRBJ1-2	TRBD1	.	CASSLLTGANYGYTF	TGTGCCAGTAGTCTGTTGACAGGGGCGAACTATGGCTACACCTTC
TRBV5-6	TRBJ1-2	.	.	CASSFWGQPSLF	TGTGCCAGCAGCTTCTGGGGACAACCGTCGCTCTTC
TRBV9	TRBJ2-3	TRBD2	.	CASSVGAGGLTDTQYF	TGTGCCAGCAGCGTAGGAGCGGGGGGCCTCACAGATACGCAGTATTTT
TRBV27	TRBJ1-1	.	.	CASSSFGRGLGFGNTEAFF	TGTGCCAGCAGTTCATTCGGACGGGGACTCGGATTTGGTAATACTGAAGCTTTCTTT
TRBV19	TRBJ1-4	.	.	CASSEAATNEKLFF	TGTGCCAGTAGTGAGGCAGCAACTAATGAAAAACTGTTTTTT
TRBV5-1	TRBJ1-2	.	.	CASSPPTGLNYGYTF	TGCGCCAGCAGCCCACCCACAGGGTTAAACTATGGCTACACCTTC
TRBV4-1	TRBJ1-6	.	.	CASSQAGGEDSPLHF	TGCGCCAGCAGCCAAGCGGGGGGTGAGGATTCACCCCTCCACTTT
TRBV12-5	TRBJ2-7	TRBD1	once	CASGLPTGGLDEQYF	TGTGCTAGTGGTTTGCCGACAGGGGGCCTGGACGAGCAGTACTTC
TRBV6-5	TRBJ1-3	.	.	CASSYDSGRANTIYF	TGTGCCAGCAGTTACGATTCGGGCAGGGCGAACACCATATATTTT
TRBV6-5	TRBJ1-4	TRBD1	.	CASSYSGTVKEKLFF	TGTGCCAGCAGTTACTCGGGGACAGTAAAGGAAAAACTGTTTTTT